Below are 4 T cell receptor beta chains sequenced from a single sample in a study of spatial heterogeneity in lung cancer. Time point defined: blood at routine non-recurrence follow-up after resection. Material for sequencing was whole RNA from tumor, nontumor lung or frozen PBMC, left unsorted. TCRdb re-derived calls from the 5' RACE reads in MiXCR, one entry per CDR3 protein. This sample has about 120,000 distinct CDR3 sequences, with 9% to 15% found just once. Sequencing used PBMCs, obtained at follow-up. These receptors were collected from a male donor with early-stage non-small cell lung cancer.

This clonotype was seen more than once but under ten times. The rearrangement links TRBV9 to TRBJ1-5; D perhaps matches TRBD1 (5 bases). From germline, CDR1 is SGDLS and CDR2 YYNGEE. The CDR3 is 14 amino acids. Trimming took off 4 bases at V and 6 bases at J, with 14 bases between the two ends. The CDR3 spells CASSPTGFFQPQHF. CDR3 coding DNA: TGTGCCAGCAGCCCTACAGGATTCTTTCAGCCCCAGCATTTT.

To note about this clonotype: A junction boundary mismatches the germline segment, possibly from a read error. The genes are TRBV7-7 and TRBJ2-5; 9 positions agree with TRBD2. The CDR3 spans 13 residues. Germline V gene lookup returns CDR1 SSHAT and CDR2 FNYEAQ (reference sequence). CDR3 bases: TGTGCTAGCAGCATCGGACTAGCGGAGACCCAGTACTTC. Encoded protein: CASSIGLAETQYF.

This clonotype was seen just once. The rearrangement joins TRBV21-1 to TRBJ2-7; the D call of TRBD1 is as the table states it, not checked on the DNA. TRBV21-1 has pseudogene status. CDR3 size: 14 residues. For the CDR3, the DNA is TGTGCCAGCAGCAAATCCCGGGGGCGTTACGAGCAGTACTTC. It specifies CASSKSRGRYEQYF.

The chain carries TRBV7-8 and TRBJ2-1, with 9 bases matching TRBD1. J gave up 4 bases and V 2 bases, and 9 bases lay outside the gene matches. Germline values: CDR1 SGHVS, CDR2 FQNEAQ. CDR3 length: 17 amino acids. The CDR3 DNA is TGTGCCAGCAGCTTACCCCTCCGGGACAGGGTATACAATGAGCAGTTCTTC. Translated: CASSLPLRDRVYNEQFF.